These 4 T cell receptor beta chains share one sample of origin, sequenced in a study of shared clonotypes between healthy human individuals (dated by TCRdb to about 2020). The library came from the immunoSEQ multiplex PCR assay. Held by TCRdb, this immuneACCESS table contains in-frame sequences only and omits some clones. Under half of the omission traces to an unresolved V gene where checked; the cause of the rest is unknown. Recorded for this sample are some 580,000 clones; approximately 97% of them occurred a single time. The top ten constitute 0.057% of the sample. Sequencing was carried out using naive CD4+ T cells sorted from blood. The cell subset or site label of this sample denotes: CD45RA+ positively selected. The source is a woman aged 30 to 39 in good health.

This chain links TRBV19 with TRBJ1-6, with unresolved D. The CDR3 is 12 residues long. Trimming took 5 bases from V and 7 from J, leaving 6 bases between them. Germline V gives CDR1 LNHDA, CDR2 SQIVND (reference sequence). DNA for the CDR3: TGTGCCAGTAGTCTCGCAAATTCACCCCTCCACTTT. Amino acids: CASSLANSPLHF.

This clone appeared a single time. This same CDR3 is encoded by further DNA sequences in the sample. V gene TRBV27 combines with J gene TRBJ2-7, with D perhaps TRBD1 or TRBD2 (5 bases each). The CDR3 is 14 residues long. The V end was cut by 4 bases, the J end by 2 bases, with 12 bases between. CDR1 is MNHEY and CDR2 is SMNVEV in the germline V gene (reference sequence). The DNA for the CDR3 is TGTGCCAGCAGTTCATATCAGGGACCCTACGAGCAGTACTTC. Protein: CASSSYQGPYEQYF.

Notes on this clone: Other nucleotide sequences in the sample specify the same CDR3. The rearrangement uses TRBV2 and TRBJ2-3; 8 bases are a match to TRBD1. V dropped 6 bases and J dropped 2; count of bases not matched to a gene: 4. This CDR3 is built from 14 residues. Germline V gene lookup returns CDR1 SNHLY and CDR2 FYNNEI. The CDR3 sequence: CASRGQGPTDTQYF. The CDR3 DNA reads as TGTGCCAGCAGAGGACAGGGACCCACAGATACGCAGTATTTT.

V and J are TRBV2 and TRBJ2-1, with 14 bases matching TRBD2. With 7 bases clipped from V and 0 bases from J, the junction kept 5 bases outside the gene matches. The CDR3 loop spans 17 amino acids. Germline CDR1 reads SNHLY; CDR2 reads FYNNEI. CDR3 sequence: CASKGLAGGSSYNEQFF. The DNA for the CDR3 is TGTGCCAGCAAAGGACTAGCGGGGGGTAGCTCCTACAATGAGCAGTTCTTC.